This passage covers 17 T cell receptor beta chains from one sample sequenced in a study of regulatory T cells in long-lasting Graves disease. To make TCR beta libraries, researchers used iRepertoire HTBI primers and Arm-PCR of CDR3 regions. From the multiplex PCR reads, TCRdb called clonotypes with MiXCR, one entry per CDR3 protein. The top ten clones hold roughly 23% of a sample with about 420,000 distinct CDR3 sequences, about a sixth of them seen once. Time point meaning: newly diagnosed GD, antithyroid drugs for less than 3 months. The TCR library was made from RNA extracted from PBMCs. The same sample was also studied in work on T cells in Graves' hyperthyroidism and ophthalmopathy.

Sequencing was performed on peripheral blood mononuclear cells (PBMCs), taken at new diagnosis, from a patient treated with antithyroid drugs. These receptors were obtained from a woman aged 18-30 years with Graves disease.

The gene calls are TRBV24-1 and TRBJ2-6; the D is unclear. Deletions cut 5 bases from V and 1 base from J, with 14 bases between. Germline V gives CDR1 KGHDR, CDR2 SFDVKD. The CDR3 has 17 amino acids. CDR3 nucleotides: TGTGCCACCAGTGTTCTAGACTTGGCGTCTGGGGCCAACGTCCTGACTTTC. This encodes CATSVLDLASGANVLTF.

This clonotype was found many times. The chain couples TRBV7-6 to TRBJ2-1, with D possibly TRBD2 on 6 matching bases. Deletions cut 3 bases from V and 7 bases from J, with 13 bases between. The CDR3 sequence is 14 residues long. In germline, CDR1 is SGHVS, CDR2 FNYEAQ. For the CDR3, the DNA is TGTGCCAGCAGCTTTACGGGGGTAGCAAATGAGCAGTTCTTC. This encodes CASSFTGVANEQFF. Full variable domain (outside the CDR3, taken from reference TRBV7-6 and TRBJ2-1): GAGVSQSPRYKVTKRGQDVALRCDPISGHVSLYWYRQALGQGPEFLTYFNYEAQQDKSGLPNDRFSAERPEGSISTLTIQRTEQRDSAMYRCASSFTGVANEQFFGPGTRLTVL.

This clonotype occurred a few times. The V call is TRBV20-1, the J call TRBJ1-4; D is unclear. Germline lookup yields CDR1 DFQATT and CDR2 SNEGSKA (reference sequence). The CDR3 has 10 residues. The V end was cut by 2 bases, the J end by 7 bases, with 2 bases between. DNA of the CDR3: TGCAGTGCTAGACGTGAAAAACTGTTTTTT. Residues: CSARREKLFF.

In its sample, this clonotype was seen many times. The V gene is TRBV7-2, the J gene TRBJ2-7; 9 bases align to TRBD2. The trim removed 5 bases at V and 0 bases at J, leaving 5 bases unmatched. CDR1 and CDR2 (germline): SGHTA, FQGNSA. The CDR3 has 15 amino acids. This chain's CDR3 is CASSTSGRSSYEQYF. The CDR3 region has the DNA TGTGCCAGCAGCACCAGCGGGAGGAGCTCCTACGAGCAGTACTTC.

The CDR3 region has the DNA TGTGCCAGCAGCTTAAAACAGGTCTCTCTTAACACCGGGGAGCTGTTTTTT. The encoded protein is CASSLKQVSLNTGELFF. The V gene is TRBV7-2, the J gene TRBJ2-2; tentatively, D is TRBD1 (5 bases). Looked up from germline, CDR1 is SGHTA and CDR2 is FQGNSA. V lost 2 bases and J 2 bases, leaving 15 bases between the germline ends. This CDR3 region has 17 residues.

This chain joins TRBV7-2 and TRBJ2-3, with TRBD1 matching over 8 bases. J lost 3 bases, V lost 3 bases, and 5 bases had no gene match. The CDR3 runs to 15 residues. Per germline, CDR1 SGHTA and CDR2 FQGNSA. As DNA, the CDR3 is TGTGCCAGCAGCTTTAGGACAGGGAGGACAGATACGCAGTATTTT. It codes for CASSFRTGRTDTQYF.

Of note for this clonotype: A much larger clone differs by one base, so this may be a read error. This rearrangement joins TRBV11-2 to TRBJ2-3, with 8 positions matching TRBD2. V dropped 2 bases and J dropped 3; count of bases not matched to a gene: 7. The CDR3 runs 16 residues. The V gene's germline CDR1 is SGHAT and CDR2 FQNNGV. CDR3: CASSLITGGVTDTQYF. For the CDR3, the DNA is TGTGCCAGCAGCTTAATAACGGGAGGGGTTACAGATACGCAGTATTTT. Together with reference TRBV11-2 and TRBJ2-3, the CDR3 gives the full variable domain: EAGVAQSPRYKIIEKRQSVAFWCNPISGHATLYWYQQILGQGPKLLIQFQNNGVVDDSQLPKDRFSAERLKGVDSTLKIQPAKLEDSAVYLCASSLITGGVTDTQYFGPGTRLTVL.

The V call is TRBV24-1, the J call TRBJ2-7; D unresolved. The V gene lost 12 bases and the J gene lost 5 bases, with 19 bases spanning the gap. Germline CDR1 reads KGHDR; CDR2 reads SFDVKD. This CDR3 has 13 residues. The CDR3 DNA follows: TGTGCCGACTGGCGGCAGGTTGTCCACGAGCAGTACTTC. This sequence encodes CADWRQVVHEQYF.

For this clonotype: The CDR3 ends on some other residue instead of the conserved phenylalanine or tryptophan, so this is likely a read error. V usage is TRBV7-9 and J usage is TRBJ2-7; D gene unclear. V lost 2 bases to trimming and J lost 3 bases, with 11 bases between them. The germline V gene has CDR1 SEHNR and CDR2 FQNEAQ (reference sequence). This CDR3 has 14 residues. CDR3 sequence reads: CASSLRTEGYEQYL. The DNA for the CDR3 is TGTGCCAGCAGCTTACGAACGGAAGGCTACGAGCAGTACCTC.

This clonotype appeared many times. The chain carries TRBV3-1 and TRBJ1-1, with 8 bases fitting TRBD1. V dropped 0 bases and J dropped 4; count of bases not matched to a gene: 4. CDR3 length equals 15 residues. Germline values: CDR1 LGHDT, CDR2 YNNKEL (reference sequence). DNA of the CDR3: TGTGCCAGCAGCCAAGATGGACAGGGAGGCACTGAAGCTTTCTTT. This sequence encodes CASSQDGQGGTEAFF.

This chain uses TRBV6-5 with TRBJ2-7, with D maybe TRBD1 (5 bases). V was shortened by 4 bases and J by 6 bases, with 16 bases between the two germline ends. There are 14 residues in the CDR3. Germline-derived CDR1 and CDR2 are MNHEY and SVGAGI. CDR3 sequence: CASSWTDFGAEQYF. CDR3 nucleotide sequence: TGTGCCAGCAGTTGGACGGATTTTGGGGCCGAGCAGTACTTC.

The chain joins TRBV25-1 to TRBJ1-4; unclear D gene. Germline V CDR1 and CDR2: MGHDK, SYGVNS. Trimming pared 8 bases from V and 4 bases from J, leaving 5 bases between. This CDR3 spans 11 amino acids. The CDR3 bases are TGTGCCAGCTATTATAATGAAAAACTGTTTTTT. Translated: CASYYNEKLFF.

The table lists this clonotype with a few counts. Since a much larger clone is just one base distant, this may be a read error. V gene TRBV7-2 combines with J gene TRBJ2-1, with D unclear. The germline V gene has CDR1 SGHTA and CDR2 FQGNSA. This CDR3 has 13 amino acids. The CDR3 bases are TGTGCCAGCAGCCCCTGGCAGCACAATGAGCAGCTCTTC. This sequence encodes CASSPWQHNEQLF.

This clonotype was recorded at least ten times. This rearrangement joins TRBV20-1 to TRBJ2-7, with D uncertain. Germline loops: CDR1 DFQATT, CDR2 SNEGSKA (reference sequence). The CDR3 is made up of 14 amino acids. The V end was cut by 2 bases, the J end by 0 bases, with 11 bases between. In DNA, the CDR3 is TGCAGTGCTAGATCCCCTAAGAGCTCCTACGAGCAGTACTTC. Its protein product is CSARSPKSSYEQYF.

This clonotype was seen only a few times. The CDR3 loop reads CASSSQTGQRNEKLFF. CDR3 DNA: TGTGCCAGCAGTTCGCAGACCGGACAGCGTAATGAAAAACTGTTTTTT. The chain joins TRBV12-3 or TRBV12-4 to TRBJ1-4, with D perhaps matching TRBD1 (6 bases). The V and J ends lost 4 bases and 4 bases respectively, with 16 bases between them. CDR3 length equals 16 residues.

This clonotype was counted only a few times. V and J are TRBV3-1 and TRBJ2-2; perhaps TRBD2 as D (6 bases). Per the germline V gene, CDR1 is LGHDT and CDR2 is YNNKEL (reference sequence). CDR3 length: 15 residues. V was pared by 1 base and J by 4 bases, with 10 bases between. Here the CDR3 reads CASSQVDGSTGELFF. In DNA, the CDR3 is TGTGCCAGCAGCCAAGTTGACGGGAGCACCGGGGAGCTGTTTTTT.

Regarding this clonotype: A much larger clone sits a single nucleotide away, making a read error possible. J is TRBJ2-7 and V is TRBV29-1; 8 nucleotides align to TRBD1. Germline V gene data show CDR1 as SQVTM and CDR2 as ANQGSEA. This CDR3 contains 13 residues. CDR3 residues: CSVSGRGPYEQHF. The CDR3 nucleotides are TGCAGCGTTTCCGGCAGGGGGCCCTACGAGCAGCACTTC.